Each of the 22 T cell receptor beta chains below was sequenced from the same sample in a study of chemoradiotherapy in HPV16-positive cancers (dated 2022 in TCRdb). Library creation used the immunoSEQ multiplex PCR assay. The table was pulled from immuneACCESS by TCRdb, which kept in-frame rearrangements only. Such tables lose some clones; where checked, under half of the loss comes from unresolved V genes, and the rest has no known cause. The sample yields 36,000 or so clones; 80% were counted once. Approximately 4.2% of the sample is in the top ten clones. The sample consisted of blood, taken from a patient who underwent chemoradiotherapy. All receptors come from a human donor with HPV-associated anogenital cancer.

The chain links TRBV7-9 to TRBJ2-1, with 10 bases that match TRBD2. In germline, CDR1 is SEHNR, CDR2 FQNEAQ (reference sequence). V dropped 5 bases and J dropped 7; count of bases not matched to a gene: 11. This CDR3 comprises 16 residues. CDR3 protein: CASSAFMGLARNEQFF. The CDR3 DNA reads as TGTGCCAGCAGCGCATTTATGGGACTAGCGAGGAATGAGCAGTTCTTC.

This chain links TRBV11-3 with TRBJ2-2, with a weak D call TRBD1 (6 bases). CDR3 length: 14 residues. The V gene's germline CDR1 is SGHNT and CDR2 YENEEA. The V gene lost 2 bases and the J gene lost 4 bases, with 8 bases spanning the gap. CDR3 sequence reads: CASSLQGFTGELFF. Written as DNA, the CDR3 is TGTGCCAGCAGCTTACAGGGGTTCACCGGGGAGCTGTTTTTT. Looking up the rest from reference TRBV11-3 and TRBJ2-2 gives the full variable domain: EAGVVQSPRYKIIEKKQPVAFWCNPISGHNTLYWYLQNLGQGPELLIRYENEEAVDDSQLPKDRFSAERLKGVDSTLKIQPAELGDSAVYLCASSLQGFTGELFFGEGSRLTVL.

CDR3 residues: CASRPGRGAGDTQYF. CDR3 nucleotide sequence: TGTGCCAGTAGGCCGGGGCGGGGGGCCGGGGATACGCAGTATTTT. The chain is built from TRBV19 and TRBJ2-3; 8 bases line up with TRBD2. Germline values: CDR1 LNHDA, CDR2 SQIVND (reference sequence). V lost 6 bases, J lost 6 bases, and 11 bases stayed unmatched. The CDR3 has 15 amino acids.

A few counts support this clone. The chain is built from TRBV6-6 and TRBJ1-5; possibly TRBD1 for D (5 bases). V shed 5 bases and J shed 5 bases, with 13 bases lying between them. The CDR3 loop spans 14 amino acids. Germline V gene sequence: CDR1 MNHNY, CDR2 SVGAGI (reference sequence). The DNA of the CDR3 is TGTGCCAGCAGTCTTGGGGGGTTGGATCAGCCCCAGCATTTT. Encoded protein: CASSLGGLDQPQHF.

The CDR3 bases are TGTGCCAGCATAGCCGGGCCTCGGGTAATAGAGGAGCAGTTCTTC. This gives the protein CASIAGPRVIEEQFF. This chain uses TRBV6-1 with TRBJ2-1; D unclear. Germline CDR1 and CDR2: MNHNS and SASEGT. Trimming shortened V by 7 bases and J by 10 bases, and 23 bases separated the two germline ends. This CDR3 has 15 residues.

This clone was observed a handful of times. The chain uses TRBV10-3 and TRBJ2-7; 8 nucleotides agree with TRBD1. The CDR3 contains 13 residues. The germline CDR1 and CDR2 sequences are ENHRY and SYGVKD. Losses at the gene ends were 0 bases for V and 8 bases for J; bases not matched to a gene: 3. The CDR3: CAISESDRGKQYF. CDR3 nucleotides: TGTGCCATCAGTGAGTCCGACAGGGGTAAGCAGTACTTC.

J is TRBJ2-1 and V is TRBV5-6; D is unresolved. V shed 2 bases and J shed 0 bases, with 6 bases lying between them. Germline assignment: CDR1 SGHDT and CDR2 YYEEEE. CDR3 length: 14 amino acids. The CDR3 region has the DNA TGTGCCAGCAGCTTTATTAGCTCCTACAATGAGCAGTTCTTC. Its protein product is CASSFISSYNEQFF.

The chain joins TRBV28 to TRBJ1-5, with D uncertain. This CDR3 region has 16 residues. Germline V gene lookup returns CDR1 MDHEN and CDR2 SYDVKM. The ends were cut back, 4 bases at V and 0 bases at J, with 13 bases in the middle. The CDR3 nucleotides are TGTGCCAGCAGTTGGGTCAGGATGTCTAGCAATCAGCCCCAGCATTTT. Translated: CASSWVRMSSNQPQHF.

This chain links TRBV10-1 with TRBJ2-3; tentative D call: TRBD2 (6 bases). Per the germline V gene, CDR1 is WNHNN and CDR2 is SYGVQD (reference sequence). The V end was cut by 7 bases, the J end by 1 base, with 18 bases between. This CDR3 is 16 amino acids long. The CDR3 loop reads CASTSARGGGTDTQYF. The CDR3 coding sequence is TGCGCCAGCACCTCGGCCCGGGGAGGAGGCACAGATACGCAGTATTTT.

This chain uses TRBV4-1 with TRBJ2-5, with 11 nucleotides matching TRBD2. Germline values: CDR1 MGHRA, CDR2 YSYEKL. The CDR3 covers 16 residues. Trimming took 0 bases from V and 9 from J; bases not matched to a gene: 9. DNA for the CDR3: TGCGCCAGCAGCCAAGAGGTAGCGGGGGGGTCCGGGCCCCAGTACTTC. Its translation is CASSQEVAGGSGPQYF.

The chain employs TRBV7-9 and TRBJ2-7; 8 positions agree with TRBD2. The CDR3 runs to 15 residues. Trimming took 4 bases from V and 0 from J; bases not matched to a gene: 5. Germline V gives CDR1 SEHNR, CDR2 FQNEAQ (reference sequence). The CDR3 coding sequence is TGTGCCAGCAGCTCAGCCCGGGGGGGCTCCTACGAGCAGTACTTC. Translation gives CASSSARGGSYEQYF. The full variable domain, completed using reference TRBV7-9 and TRBJ2-7, is DTGVSQNPRHKITKRGQNVTFRCDPISEHNRLYWYRQTLGQGPEFLTYFQNEAQLEKSRLLSDRFSAERPKGSFSTLEIQRTEQGDSAMYLCASSSARGGSYEQYFGPGTRLTVT.

The chain joins TRBV16 to TRBJ1-2; D may be TRBD1 (6 bases). The V gene lost 1 base and the J gene lost 7 bases, with 19 bases spanning the gap. Germline CDR1 is KGHSY and CDR2 is FQNENV. This CDR3 has 16 amino acids. DNA of the CDR3: TGTGCCAGCAGCCAATTTGAAACAGGGTTTGGCGCTGGCTACACCTTC. Protein: CASSQFETGFGAGYTF.

J is TRBJ2-7 and V is TRBV10-3; a weak D match, TRBD1 (5 bases). This CDR3 has 15 residues. Germline CDR1 reads ENHRY; CDR2 reads SYGVKD. Trimming left V 8 bases short and J 3 bases short, with 20 bases between. The CDR3 is CAIAGQGTAIYEQYF. The DNA for the CDR3 is TGTGCCATCGCTGGCCAGGGAACCGCTATCTACGAGCAGTACTTC.

V and J are TRBV6-5 and TRBJ1-6; D is possibly TRBD1 (6 bases). The CDR3 loop spans 14 amino acids. The V gene lost 6 bases and the J gene lost 6 bases, with 12 bases spanning the gap. The germline V gene encodes CDR1 MNHEY and CDR2 SVGAGI. The CDR3 loop is CASRRQGPNSPLHF. CDR3 DNA: TGTGCCAGCAGGCGGCAGGGGCCTAATTCACCCCTCCACTTT.

The chain recombines TRBV6-1 with TRBJ1-6; no definite D call. The germline V gene has CDR1 MNHNS and CDR2 SASEGT. Trimming pared 10 bases from V and 10 bases from J, leaving 17 bases between. The CDR3 length is 13 residues. The CDR3 spells CATNIVVGSPLHF. CDR3 nucleotide sequence: TGTGCCACCAACATAGTAGTTGGATCACCCCTCCACTTT.

V and J are TRBV18 and TRBJ1-1, with a possible D match to TRBD1 (5 bases). Per the germline V gene, CDR1 is KGHSH and CDR2 is LQKENI. The V end was cut by 6 bases, the J end by 3 bases, with 11 bases between. CDR3 length equals 13 residues. The CDR3, as DNA: TGTGCCAGCTCTCCCCTGGGGGACACTGAAGCTTTCTTT. This translates into CASSPLGDTEAFF.

This rearrangement joins TRBV14 to TRBJ2-1; D is undetermined. This CDR3 has 17 residues. The germline gives CDR1 SGHDN, CDR2 FVKESK. V shed 0 bases and J shed 4 bases, with 16 bases lying between them. Here the CDR3 DNA reads TGTGCCAGCAGCCAAGATCTTGCAACATCGATTTACAATGAGCAGTTCTTC. As protein: CASSQDLATSIYNEQFF.

The rearrangement uses TRBV29-1 and TRBJ1-1; 10 bases match TRBD1. The CDR3 is 18 residues long. In germline, CDR1 is SQVTM, CDR2 ANQGSEA. Trimming cost V 4 bases and J 4 bases; bases outside gene matches: 18. The CDR3 DNA follows: TGCAGCGTTGCCTCGGGGGTGGGACAGGGGACGTCGGGCACTGAAGCTTTCTTT. Translating it yields CSVASGVGQGTSGTEAFF.

The V gene is TRBV7-2, the J gene TRBJ1-2, with D perhaps TRBD1 (5 bases). Trimming cost V 2 bases and J 4 bases, with 14 bases left between them. There are 15 residues in the CDR3. Germline CDR1 SGHTA, CDR2 FQGNSA. CDR3 sequence reads: CASSLSGGGLYGYTF. DNA for the CDR3: TGTGCCAGCAGCTTATCGGGGGGAGGCCTCTATGGCTACACCTTC. Together with reference TRBV7-2 and TRBJ1-2, the CDR3 gives the full variable domain: GAGVSQSPSNKVTEKGKDVELRCDPISGHTALYWYRQSLGQGLEFLIYFQGNSAPDKSGLPSDRFSAERTGGSVSTLTIQRTQQEDSAVYLCASSLSGGGLYGYTFGSGTRLTVV.

The rearrangement links TRBV5-1 to TRBJ2-3, with D uncertain. Germline CDR1 is SGHRS and CDR2 is YFSETQ. The CDR3 is 15 amino acids. V lost 4 bases to trimming and J lost 1 base, with 13 bases between them. The CDR3 nucleotides read TGCGCCAGCAGCCCCGTAGAGCGAGGCACAGATACGCAGTATTTT. As protein: CASSPVERGTDTQYF.

CDR3 sequence: CASSPRATEAFF. The CDR3, as DNA: TGTGCCAGCAGCCCGCGGGCTACTGAAGCTTTCTTT. The J gene is TRBJ1-1, the V gene TRBV7-2; D gene uncertain. Germline CDR1 is SGHTA and CDR2 is FQGNSA. Trimming left V 5 bases short and J 5 bases short, with 9 bases between. The CDR3 runs to 12 residues.

V gene TRBV6-5 combines with J gene TRBJ2-3, with D uncertain. Germline V CDR1 and CDR2: MNHEY, SVGAGI. CDR3 length: 16 residues. V dropped 0 bases and J dropped 0 bases, with 10 bases sitting between them. The CDR3 nucleotides are TGTGCCAGCAGTTACTCGATCCTGGGAAGCACAGATACGCAGTATTTT. This gives the protein CASSYSILGSTDTQYF.